The 14 T cell receptor beta chains in this list originate from one sample, sequenced in a study of identical twins. TCRdb ran MiXCR on the 5' RACE reads and lists one entry per CDR3 protein. The sample shows 250,000 to 300,000 distinct CDR3 sequences, 8.5% to 9.5% of them seen only once. These data were likewise used in another study, on yellow fever vaccine responses in identical twins.

Sequencing used CD8+ T cells sorted from blood. The receptors stem from a young woman in good health.

For the CDR3, the DNA is TGTGCCAGCAGCTCAAAACCCGGAGGGGCTGATACGCAGTATTTT. It codes for CASSSKPGGADTQYF. The chain joins TRBV7-8 to TRBJ2-3; tentative D call: TRBD2 (6 bases). Trimming shortened V by 4 bases and J by 6 bases, and 17 bases separated the two germline ends. Germline lookup yields CDR1 SGHVS and CDR2 FQNEAQ. CDR3 length equals 15 residues.

This clonotype was observed at least ten times. J is TRBJ2-1 and V is TRBV20-1; 11 bases align to TRBD2. From germline, CDR1 is DFQATT and CDR2 SNEGSKA (reference sequence). The CDR3 extends over 13 amino acids. After removal of 4 bases from V and 6 bases from J, the junction contained 2 bases not matched to a gene. The CDR3 loop is CSATGTSGNEQFF. The CDR3 DNA reads TGCAGTGCTACGGGGACTAGCGGCAATGAGCAGTTCTTC.

In this sample, this clonotype turned up a few times. V is TRBV7-2 and J is TRBJ2-7, with 7 bases that match TRBD2. Germline V gives CDR1 SGHTA, CDR2 FQGNSA. This CDR3 is built from 14 residues. The ends lost 2 bases at V and 3 bases at J; junction bases unmatched: 4. The CDR3 DNA reads TGTGCCAGCAGCTTATGGGAGGGTAACTACGAGCAGTACTTC. Its protein product is CASSLWEGNYEQYF.

The V and J genes are TRBV5-1 and TRBJ1-6, with 10 nucleotides matching TRBD1. Germline CDR1 SGHRS, CDR2 YFSETQ. There are 15 residues in the CDR3. V shed 2 bases, J shed 8 bases, and the junction held 4 bases outside the gene matches. The DNA for the CDR3 is TGCGCCAGCAGCTTACCGGGACAGGGGCATTCACCCCTCCACTTT. Amino acid sequence: CASSLPGQGHSPLHF.

This chain connects TRBV6-1 to TRBJ2-7; TRBD2 matches at 8 bases. With 5 bases clipped from V and 3 bases from J, the junction kept 9 bases outside the gene matches. The CDR3 is made up of 15 amino acids. Germline CDR1 and CDR2: MNHNS and SASEGT. In DNA form, the CDR3 reads TGTGCCAGCAGTCCCGGGGAGCGGGAGATCTACGAGCAGTACTTC. It is translated as CASSPGEREIYEQYF.

This clonotype was seen ten or more times. The rearrangement links TRBV11-2 to TRBJ2-3; D is possibly TRBD1 (5 bases). V was pared by 1 base and J by 7 bases, with 21 bases between. The CDR3 spans 17 residues. In germline, CDR1 is SGHAT, CDR2 FQNNGV. The CDR3 region has the DNA TGTGCCAGCAGCTTAGTCCAGGGTGCGTATACCCACCATACGCAGTATTTT. As protein: CASSLVQGAYTHHTQYF.

The V gene is TRBV5-6, the J gene TRBJ2-5, with 9 bases matching TRBD1. V trimming: 5 bases; J trimming: 4 bases; junction bases outside the gene matches: 12. There are 16 residues in the CDR3. Germline values: CDR1 SGHDT, CDR2 YYEEEE. CDR3 residues: CASSYRTQGAAETQYF. The DNA of the CDR3 is TGTGCCAGCAGTTACCGGACACAGGGGGCCGCAGAGACCCAGTACTTC.

In this sample, this clonotype turned up a few times. This chain links TRBV6-1 with TRBJ1-4, with D maybe TRBD1 (5 bases). The length of the CDR3 is 13 residues. The germline V and J ends were trimmed by 7 bases and 5 bases, with 11 bases remaining between them. Germline CDR1 reads MNHNS; CDR2 reads SASEGT. Here the CDR3 DNA reads TGTGCCAGCACCAGGGACGTAAATGAAAAACTGTTTTTT. Residues: CASTRDVNEKLFF.

The chain combines TRBV2 with TRBJ2-4, with D unresolved. V was cut by 8 bases and J by 9 bases, with 14 bases left in between. The germline CDR1 and CDR2 sequences are SNHLY and FYNNEI. The CDR3 covers 12 residues. As DNA, the CDR3 is TGTGCCAGCGGCGAGAGTATGGGCATTCAGTACTTC. Translating gives CASGESMGIQYF.

This clonotype was seen many times. The rearrangement joins TRBV7-9 to TRBJ2-7, with 8 bases that match TRBD2. Trimming cost V 1 base and J 2 bases; bases outside gene matches: 4. Germline values: CDR1 SEHNR, CDR2 FQNEAQ (reference sequence). CDR3 size: 15 residues. CDR3 loop: CASSLGTSRPYEQYF. The CDR3 coding sequence is TGTGCCAGCAGCTTAGGGACTAGCAGACCCTACGAGCAGTACTTC.

This clonotype was picked up a small number of times. The chain links TRBV7-9 to TRBJ2-1; D is ambiguous. Trimming took off 6 bases at V and 8 bases at J, with 14 bases between the two ends. From germline, CDR1 is SEHNR and CDR2 FQNEAQ (reference sequence). This CDR3 is 13 amino acids long. CDR3 amino acids: CASRYPSQDEQFF. CDR3 sequence (DNA): TGTGCCAGCAGATACCCATCTCAGGATGAGCAGTTCTTC.

This clonotype was picked up many times. V is TRBV20-1 and J is TRBJ1-2; D ambiguous. The V end lost 6 bases, the J end lost 6 bases, and 11 bases lay between the germline ends. This CDR3 region has 11 residues. The V gene's germline CDR1 is DFQATT and CDR2 SNEGSKA (reference sequence). CDR3 residues: CSAPVYHGYTF. The CDR3 DNA sequence: TGCAGTGCACCAGTCTATCATGGCTACACCTTC.

The chain couples TRBV9 to TRBJ2-7; D is possibly TRBD1 or TRBD2 (6 bases each). CDR3 length: 14 residues. V was pared by 0 bases and J by 6 bases, with 13 bases between. In germline, CDR1 is SGDLS, CDR2 YYNGEE. For the CDR3, the DNA is TGTGCCAGCAGCGTAGCGCCGGGGGCACTCGAGCAGTACTTC. Amino acid sequence: CASSVAPGALEQYF.

The table lists this clonotype with a few counts. The chain has TRBV27 and TRBJ2-7; no reliable D call. V gave up 5 bases and J gave up 7 bases, with 9 bases separating them. The CDR3 is 11 residues long. CDR1 is MNHEY and CDR2 is SMNVEV in the germline V gene (reference sequence). The DNA of the CDR3 is TGTGCCAGCAGTGACACCTTGGAGCAGTACTTC. It codes for CASSDTLEQYF.